The clone carrying this TCR beta chain was recorded only once. The antigen remains undetermined. The assay was run at survey level. Method: immunoSEQ multiplex PCR; TCRdb's copy keeps in-frame clones and lacks some. Among about 43,000 clones listed, roughly 80% were seen once. The data stem from a study of fetal regulatory T cell absence and autoimmunity. Whole-study findings and limits: Broadly similar TRB gene family usage was seen in pancreas and cord blood. Some top pancreas TCR clones were over 100-fold enriched versus cord blood.

Germline CDR1 is SGHRS and CDR2 is YFSETQ. Trimming took 3 bases from V and 2 from J, leaving 5 bases between them. The CDR3 extends over 13 amino acids. This sequence joins TRBV5-1 and TRBJ2-2; weak D call: TRBD1 (5 bases). The clonotype originates from a newborn boy with IPEX syndrome. Sequenced: cord blood. The chain's CDR3 is CASSWGNTGELFF. In nucleotides, the CDR3 is TGCGCCAGCAGCTGGGGCAACACCGGGGAGCTGTTTTTT.